The 15 T cell receptor beta chains below all came from one sample that was sequenced in a study of post-analysis software for immune sequencing data. TCR beta cDNA libraries included unique molecular identifiers. TCRdb used MiXCR to reprocess the PCR reads, holding one entry per CDR3 protein. The repertoire has hundreds of thousands of distinct CDR3 sequences, 25% to 30% of them found once; the top ten carry 0.56%. Study-wide findings and caveats: A few TRBV segments (TRBV5-6, TRBV5-1 and TRBV20-1 among them) occurred more frequently in patients than in controls.

The antigens for these receptors are not known. Sequencing input: blood. The receptors stem from a girl aged 10-17 years with multiple sclerosis.

This clonotype was seen a few times. V and J are TRBV6-6 and TRBJ2-1, with a weak D call TRBD1 (6 bases). This CDR3 comprises 13 residues. CDR1 is MNHNY, CDR2 SVGAGI, per germline (reference sequence). V was clipped by 5 bases and J by 7 bases, with 12 bases between them. The CDR3 DNA reads TGTGCCAGCAGTCAGTCTAGGGGGAATGAGCAGTTCTTC. This encodes CASSQSRGNEQFF.

This chain uses TRBV7-2 with TRBJ2-5, with a weak D call TRBD2 (6 bases). V was shortened by 1 base and J by 5 bases, with 17 bases between the two germline ends. CDR1 SGHTA and CDR2 FQGNSA come from the germline V gene. CDR3 size: 16 residues. The chain's CDR3 is CASSLGPGGARETQYF. Here the CDR3 DNA reads TGTGCCAGCAGCTTAGGGCCTGGCGGGGCCCGGGAGACCCAGTACTTC.

The chain combines TRBV5-1 with TRBJ2-1, with 8 bases lining up with TRBD2. J was trimmed by 8 bases and V by 4 bases; bases with no gene match: 5. The CDR3 runs 13 residues. CDR1 SGHRS and CDR2 YFSETQ come from the germline V gene. CDR3 sequence reads: CASSPVLADEQFF. CDR3 coding DNA: TGCGCCAGCAGCCCGGTACTAGCGGATGAGCAGTTCTTC.

A note on this clonotype: Compared with germline, one end of the junction differs, possibly owing to a read error. The chain carries TRBV6-1 and TRBJ2-6; D perhaps matches TRBD1 (6 bases). The CDR3 has 15 amino acids. Per the germline V gene, CDR1 is MNHNS and CDR2 is SASEGT. CDR3: CASTGTNSGTNVLTF. CDR3 DNA: TGTGCCAGCACCGGGACAAACTCTGGGACCAACGTCCTGACTTTC.

The CDR3 DNA follows: TGTGCCAGCAGCTTCAGGGCGGGGGCAACTAATGAAAAACTGTTTTTT. Its translation: CASSFRAGATNEKLFF. This chain connects TRBV7-2 to TRBJ1-4, with a possible D match to TRBD1 (5 bases). V was cut by 3 bases and J by 0 bases, with 11 bases left in between. Per the germline V gene, CDR1 is SGHTA and CDR2 is FQGNSA. The CDR3 covers 16 residues.

The chain couples TRBV5-1 to TRBJ2-5; D unresolved. Trimming shortened V by 0 bases and J by 4 bases, and 16 bases separated the two germline ends. Germline CDR1 is SGHRS and CDR2 is YFSETQ. The CDR3 sequence is 16 residues long. CDR3 sequence reads: CASSLVAGANSETQYF. The CDR3 bases are TGCGCCAGCAGCTTGGTGGCAGGAGCCAATTCAGAGACCCAGTACTTC.

This clonotype is a singleton in its sample. This rearrangement joins TRBV7-2 to TRBJ2-1; 7 nucleotides line up with TRBD2. Losses at the gene ends were 2 bases for V and 3 bases for J; bases not matched to a gene: 4. CDR3 length equals 15 residues. Per the germline V gene, CDR1 is SGHTA and CDR2 is FQGNSA. CDR3 amino acids: CASSLKGGGYNEQFF. The CDR3, as DNA: TGTGCCAGCAGCTTAAAGGGCGGGGGCTACAATGAGCAGTTCTTC.

This clonotype was seen only a few times. The genes are TRBV27 and TRBJ2-1, with 11 bases fitting TRBD2. V lost 5 bases, J lost 2 bases, and 5 bases stayed unmatched. Germline CDR1 MNHEY, CDR2 SMNVEV (reference sequence). There are 16 residues in the CDR3. Here the CDR3 reads CASSPTTSGTYNEQFF. CDR3 nucleotide sequence: TGTGCCAGCAGTCCGACGACTAGCGGGACCTACAATGAGCAGTTCTTC.

Notes on this clonotype: This may arise from a read error, as a much more abundant clone is one base away. The CDR3 loop is CASSRRQEGLSGANVLTF. Written as DNA, the CDR3 is TGTGCCAGCTCACGCAGACAGGAAGGGCTCTCTGGGGCCAACGTCCTGACTTTC. V is TRBV18 and J is TRBJ2-6; the D gene is possibly TRBD1 (6 bases). CDR3 length: 18 residues. V lost 4 bases, J lost 0 bases, and 16 bases lay in between. Germline V CDR1 and CDR2: KGHSH, LQKENI.

J is TRBJ2-3 and V is TRBV21-1; TRBD1, as called in the table, went unchecked against the DNA. TRBV21-1 is listed as a pseudogene. This CDR3 comprises 19 residues. CDR3 coding DNA: TGTGCCAGCAGCAAAGCTCCCACAATCCGGGACACCCTCACAGATACGCAGTATTTT. Amino acid sequence: CASSKAPTIRDTLTDTQYF.

This rearrangement joins TRBV12-5 to TRBJ2-7; the match to TRBD2 covers 8 bases. The J call may be mistaken, given a closer DNA end match to TRBJ2-5. Germline loops: CDR1 LGHNT, CDR2 FRNRAP. The CDR3 totals 16 residues. The CDR3 spells CASGLVREGKGETQYF. CDR3 bases: TGTGCTAGTGGTTTGGTACGGGAGGGAAAAGGGGAGACCCAGTACTTC.

This clonotype was seen a few times. The chain couples TRBV3-1 to TRBJ2-5; TRBD1 matches 9 bases. Germline CDR1 and CDR2: LGHDT and YNNKEL (reference sequence). The CDR3 is 15 residues long. With 8 bases clipped from V and 4 bases from J, the junction kept 11 bases outside the gene matches. The CDR3 DNA reads TGTGCCAGCCGAAAGCCAACAGGGGGCCCAGAGACCCAGTACTTC. Translated: CASRKPTGGPETQYF.

This clonotype was recorded at least ten times. V and J are TRBV6-1 and TRBJ1-2; a possible D gene is TRBD1 (6 bases). This CDR3 is built from 13 residues. V shed 5 bases and J shed 4 bases, with 11 bases lying between them. Germline assignment: CDR1 MNHNS and CDR2 SASEGT. CDR3 DNA sequence: TGTGCCAGCAGTTCCCGGGACACCTATGGCTACACCTTC. Protein product: CASSSRDTYGYTF.

The rearrangement joins TRBV5-1 to TRBJ1-1; D uncertain. Trimming shortened V by 0 bases and J by 1 base, and 7 bases separated the two germline ends. Germline V gives CDR1 SGHRS, CDR2 YFSETQ. This CDR3 contains 14 residues. DNA of the CDR3: TGCGCCAGCAGCTTGGTGACGAGGAACACTGAAGCTTTCTTT. Translated, it gives CASSLVTRNTEAFF. The whole variable domain, filled in from reference TRBV5-1 and TRBJ1-1, reads KAGVTQTPRYLIKTRGQQVTLSCSPISGHRSVSWYQQTPGQGLQFLFEYFSETQRNKGNFPGRFSGRQFSNSRSEMNVSTLELGDSALYLCASSLVTRNTEAFFGQGTRLTVV.

This clonotype was counted between two and nine times. The chain recombines TRBV5-1 with TRBJ2-1; perhaps TRBD1 as D (6 bases). Germline assignment: CDR1 SGHRS and CDR2 YFSETQ. The V end lost 3 bases, the J end lost 7 bases, and 20 bases lay between the germline ends. CDR3 length: 16 residues. The CDR3 sequence: CASSYDRDKGLNEQFF. As DNA, the CDR3 is TGCGCCAGCAGCTATGACCGGGACAAGGGGTTGAATGAGCAGTTCTTC.